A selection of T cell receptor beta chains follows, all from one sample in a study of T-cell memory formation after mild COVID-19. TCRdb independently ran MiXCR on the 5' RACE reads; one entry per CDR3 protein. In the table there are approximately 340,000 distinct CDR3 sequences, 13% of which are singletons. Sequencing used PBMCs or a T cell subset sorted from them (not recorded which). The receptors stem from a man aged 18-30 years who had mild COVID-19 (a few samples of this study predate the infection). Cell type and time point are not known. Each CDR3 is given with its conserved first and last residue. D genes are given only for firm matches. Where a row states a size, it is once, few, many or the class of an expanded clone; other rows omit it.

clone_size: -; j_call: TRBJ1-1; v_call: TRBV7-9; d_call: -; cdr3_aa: CASSLDREFHTEAFF; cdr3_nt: TGTGCCAGCAGCTTAGACAGGGAATTTCACACTGAAGCTTTCTTT
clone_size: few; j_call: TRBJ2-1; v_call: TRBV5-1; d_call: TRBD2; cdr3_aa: CASSLDRGEYNEQFF; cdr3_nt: TGCGCCAGCAGCTTGGATCGGGGGGAGTACAATGAGCAGTTCTTC
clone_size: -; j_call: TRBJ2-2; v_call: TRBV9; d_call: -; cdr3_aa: CASSVGWTGELFF; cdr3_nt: TGTGCCAGCAGCGTAGGATGGACCGGGGAGCTGTTTTTT
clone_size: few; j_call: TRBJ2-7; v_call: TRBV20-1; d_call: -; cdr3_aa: CSGRGLSYEQYF; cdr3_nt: TGCAGTGGCCGGGGGCTCTCCTACGAGCAGTACTTC
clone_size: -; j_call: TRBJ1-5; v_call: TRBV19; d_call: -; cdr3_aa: CDSSSLGSNQPQHF; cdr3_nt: TGTGACAGTAGTAGTCTGGGGAGTAATCAGCCCCAGCATTTT
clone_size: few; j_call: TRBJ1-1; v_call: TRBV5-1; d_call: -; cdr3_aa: CASSFRGSGGGWYTEAFF; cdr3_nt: TGCGCCAGCAGCTTCCGAGGGAGTGGTGGAGGATGGTACACTGAAGCTTTCTTT
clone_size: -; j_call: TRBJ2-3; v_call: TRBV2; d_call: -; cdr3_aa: CASSEFGEDTQYF; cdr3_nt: TGTGCCAGCAGTGAATTTGGTGAGGATACGCAGTATTTT
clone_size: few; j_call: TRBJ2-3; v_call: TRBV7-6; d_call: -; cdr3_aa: CASSGGPEDTQYF; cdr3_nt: TGTGCCAGCAGCGGGGGGCCCGAAGATACGCAGTATTTT
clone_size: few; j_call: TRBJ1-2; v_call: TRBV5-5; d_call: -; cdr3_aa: CASSLAPGGADGYTF; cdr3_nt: TGTGCCAGCAGCTTGGCCCCGGGGGGGGCTGATGGCTACACCTTC
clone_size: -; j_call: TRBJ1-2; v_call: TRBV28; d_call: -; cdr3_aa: CATTEGGYGYTF; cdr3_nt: TGTGCCACCACCGAGGGGGGCTATGGCTACACCTTC
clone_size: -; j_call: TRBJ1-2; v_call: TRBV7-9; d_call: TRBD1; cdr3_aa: CASSSRGQGRFDYGYTF; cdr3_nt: TGTGCCAGCAGCTCACGAGGACAGGGAAGGTTTGACTATGGCTACACCTTC
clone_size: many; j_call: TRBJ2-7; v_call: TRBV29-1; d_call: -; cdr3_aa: CSVGSAGRGLGEQYF; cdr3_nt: TGCAGCGTTGGGTCTGCGGGGCGGGGATTAGGCGAGCAGTACTTC
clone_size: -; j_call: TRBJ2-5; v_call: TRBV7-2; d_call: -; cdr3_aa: CASSLGRRILDLETQYF; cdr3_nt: TGTGCCAGCAGCTTAGGTCGGCGGATCCTGGATCTGGAGACCCAGTACTTC
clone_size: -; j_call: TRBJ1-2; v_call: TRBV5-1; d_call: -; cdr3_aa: CASSFRSERLSNYGYTF; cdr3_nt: TGCGCCAGCAGCTTTCGGTCCGAGCGTCTCTCTAACTATGGCTACACCTTC
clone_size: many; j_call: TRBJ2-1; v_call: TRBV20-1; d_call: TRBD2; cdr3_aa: CSARDLNPSGGSSYNEQFF; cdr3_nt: TGCAGTGCTAGAGATCTAAACCCTAGCGGGGGTTCGTCCTACAATGAGCAGTTCTTC